Below, 30 T cell receptor beta chains from the same sample are listed, as sequenced in a study of graft-versus-host responses after intestinal transplantation. Here immunoSEQ multiplex PCR was the method, and the copy in TCRdb shows in-frame clones only, minus some. The data show about 29,000 clones, 70% to 90% seen once. This material consisted of PBMCs, taken about 460 days after intestinal transplantation. The receptors come from a human patient who received an intestinal transplant, so some T cells may come from the graft donor.

The J gene is TRBJ1-3, the V gene TRBV5-4, with TRBD1 identical over 7 bases. The CDR3 contains 16 residues. Germline lookup yields CDR1 SGHNT and CDR2 YYREEE (reference sequence). J gave up 1 base and V 4 bases, and 8 bases lay outside the gene matches. The CDR3 DNA sequence: TGTGCCAGCAGCGTTGGCGCCAGGGGGTCTGGAAACACCATATATTTT. Translation: CASSVGARGSGNTIYF. Together with reference TRBV5-4 and TRBJ1-3, the CDR3 gives the full variable domain: ETGVTQSPTHLIKTRGQQVTLRCSSQSGHNTVSWYQQALGQGPQFIFQYYREEENGRGNFPPRFSGLQFPNYSSELNVNALELDDSALYLCASSVGARGSGNTIYFGEGSWLTVV.

The chain carries TRBV15 and TRBJ1-1; D is unclear. CDR1 and CDR2 (germline): LNHNV, YYDKDF (reference sequence). The ends were cut back, 1 base at V and 3 bases at J, with 9 bases in the middle. There are 14 residues in the CDR3. This CDR3 is CATSRVGYDTEAFF. DNA of the CDR3: TGTGCCACCAGCAGAGTAGGGTACGACACTGAAGCTTTCTTT.

Here the CDR3 reads CASSLGVAGEQFF. The CDR3 bases are TGTGCCAGCAGCTTAGGGGTAGCGGGAGAGCAGTTCTTC. The genes are TRBV7-3 and TRBJ2-1; 8 bases are shared with TRBD2. The CDR3 loop spans 13 amino acids. The germline V gene has CDR1 SGHTA and CDR2 FQGTGA. Trimming took 2 bases from V and 10 from J; bases not matched to a gene: 4.

J is TRBJ2-7 and V is TRBV4-1; D may match TRBD1 or TRBD2 (5 bases each). The CDR3 runs to 16 residues. Trimming removed 4 bases at V and 2 bases at J, with 18 bases between. Per the germline V gene, CDR1 is MGHRA and CDR2 is YSYEKL. In DNA form, the CDR3 reads TGCGCCAGCAGCCCTCGAGGGCCAGGGCAGACCTACGAGCAGTACTTC. Translation: CASSPRGPGQTYEQYF.

V gene TRBV2 combines with J gene TRBJ1-5; TRBD1 agrees at 7 bases. The CDR3 sequence is 14 residues long. Germline loops: CDR1 SNHLY, CDR2 FYNNEI. The junction had 9 bases not matched to a gene; V was cut back by 7 bases and J by 6 bases. Here the CDR3 DNA reads TGTGCCAGCACCCGAGACAGGGTGATTCAGCCCCAGCATTTT. It yields the protein CASTRDRVIQPQHF. The entire variable domain, with the rest obtained from reference TRBV2 and TRBJ1-5, is as follows: EPEVTQTPSHQVTQMGQEVILRCVPISNHLYFYWYRQILGQKVEFLVSFYNNEISEKSEIFDDQFSVERPDGSNFTLKIRSTKLEDSAMYFCASTRDRVIQPQHFGDGTRLSIL.

This chain uses TRBV4-1 with TRBJ2-2; 7 bases line up with TRBD2. Trimming removed 0 bases from V and 6 bases from J; junction bases left unmatched: 10. This CDR3 contains 17 residues. The germline CDR1 and CDR2 sequences are MGHRA and YSYEKL. The DNA of the CDR3 is TGCGCCAGCAGCCAAGATGTTTGGGGAGGGGCCCCCGGGGAGCTGTTTTTT. Its protein product is CASSQDVWGGAPGELFF.

The rearrangement joins TRBV5-1 to TRBJ1-1; D may be TRBD1 (5 bases). Trimming left V 2 bases short and J 1 base short, with 6 bases between. Germline V gives CDR1 SGHRS, CDR2 YFSETQ. The CDR3 consists of 13 residues. The CDR3 region has the DNA TGCGCCAGCAGCTTCGACAGGAACACTGAAGCTTTCTTT. Protein sequence: CASSFDRNTEAFF.

About this clone itself: One junction end disagrees with the germline gene, perhaps due to a read error. The chain is built from TRBV23-1 and TRBJ1-1, with a weak D call TRBD1 (6 bases). TRBV23-1 is recorded as an ORF, its role being uncertain. There are 10 residues in the CDR3. The CDR3 DNA reads as TGCGCCAGCAGTCTGGACAGCGGCGGTTTT. Residues: CASSLDSGGF.

The chain employs TRBV19 and TRBJ2-7, with a tentative D call TRBD1 (5 bases). V lost 2 bases to trimming and J lost 0 bases, with 5 bases between them. Germline V gene sequence: CDR1 LNHDA, CDR2 SQIVND (reference sequence). The CDR3 totals 13 residues. CDR3 in DNA: TGTGCCAGTAGTATAACAGGCTCCTACGAGCAGTACTTC. Its protein is CASSITGSYEQYF.

The rearrangement joins TRBV5-1 to TRBJ1-2; D unclear. Germline CDR1 is SGHRS and CDR2 is YFSETQ. V dropped 0 bases and J dropped 2 bases, with 11 bases sitting between them. The CDR3 consists of 15 residues. The CDR3 reads CASSLGGLGNYGYTF. The CDR3 region has the DNA TGCGCCAGCAGCTTGGGAGGTTTAGGGAACTATGGCTACACCTTC.

This clone was recorded a few times. The genes are TRBV19 and TRBJ1-6; D is ambiguous. The V end was cut by 5 bases, the J end by 7 bases, with 12 bases between. Germline CDR1 is LNHDA and CDR2 is SQIVND (reference sequence). The CDR3 spans 14 residues. CDR3 region: CASSLTRANSPLHF. In nucleotides, the CDR3 is TGTGCCAGTAGTCTGACTCGGGCGAATTCACCCCTCCACTTT.

This clone has more than one count but fewer than ten. V gene TRBV27 combines with J gene TRBJ1-6; 8 nucleotides align to TRBD1. With 4 bases clipped from V and 8 bases from J, the junction kept 1 base outside the gene matches. Germline assignment: CDR1 MNHEY and CDR2 SMNVEV (reference sequence). This CDR3 is 13 amino acids long. In nucleotides, the CDR3 is TGTGCCAGCAGTTCGACAGGGGATTCACCCCTCCACTTT. Its translation is CASSSTGDSPLHF.

The genes are TRBV5-1 and TRBJ1-2; 8 bases align to TRBD1. The germline CDR1 and CDR2 sequences are SGHRS and YFSETQ. The trim removed 2 bases at V and 0 bases at J, leaving 0 bases unmatched. The CDR3 extends over 14 amino acids. The CDR3 DNA is TGCGCCAGCAGCTTCAGGGGGCCTAACTATGGCTACACCTTC. Translated, it gives CASSFRGPNYGYTF.

The chain joins TRBV6-6 to TRBJ2-7; a weak D match, TRBD1 (6 bases). The CDR3 has 14 amino acids. Trimming took 3 bases from V and 2 from J, leaving 11 bases between them. The V gene's germline CDR1 is MNHNY and CDR2 SVGAGI (reference sequence). CDR3 DNA: TGTGCCAGCAGTTATCAGACAGGTCCCTACGAGCAGTACTTC. It translates to CASSYQTGPYEQYF.

This chain links TRBV5-1 with TRBJ1-4; the D is unclear. Germline loops: CDR1 SGHRS, CDR2 YFSETQ. CDR3 length: 15 amino acids. The V end was cut by 1 base, the J end by 0 bases, with 7 bases between. The CDR3 nucleotides read TGCGCCAGCAGCTTGAACGCCGCAACTAATGAAAAACTGTTTTTT. It yields the protein CASSLNAATNEKLFF.

This chain uses TRBV6-5 with TRBJ2-3, with D hard to call. The V gene's germline CDR1 is MNHEY and CDR2 SVGAGI. There are 13 residues in the CDR3. V was cut by 5 bases and J by 1 base, with 7 bases left in between. CDR3 nucleotides: TGTGCCAGCAGTCTTCCTGGCACAGATACGCAGTATTTT. Amino acid sequence: CASSLPGTDTQYF.

A note on this clone: Other nucleotide sequences in the sample specify the same CDR3. The J gene is TRBJ2-6, the V gene TRBV6-1, with D uncertain. CDR1 and CDR2 (germline): MNHNS, SASEGT. V was clipped by 4 bases and J by 4 bases, with 11 bases between them. CDR3 size: 15 residues. The CDR3 protein is CASSVWISGANVLTF. The DNA of the CDR3 is TGTGCCAGCAGTGTCTGGATTTCCGGGGCCAACGTCCTGACTTTC.

V is TRBV12-1 and J is TRBJ2-1; TRBD2 reflects the table's D call only, with no check against the DNA. TRBV12-1 is labeled a pseudogene. The CDR3 loop spans 15 amino acids. Written as DNA, the CDR3 is TGTGCCAGCAGCTTTTTAGCGGGAATAGGACATGAGCAGTTCTTC. Protein sequence: CASSFLAGIGHEQFF.

The chain employs TRBV4-1 and TRBJ1-2; D unclear. V was trimmed by 3 bases and J by 1 base, leaving 6 bases between them. Per the germline V gene, CDR1 is MGHRA and CDR2 is YSYEKL. The CDR3 runs 13 residues. As DNA, the CDR3 is TGCGCCAGCAGCCACAGGAATAACTATGGCTACACCTTC. Translation: CASSHRNNYGYTF.

The chain recombines TRBV29-1 with TRBJ2-1; D ambiguous. The CDR3 is 15 residues long. The germline CDR1 and CDR2 sequences are SQVTM and ANQGSEA. The germline V and J ends were trimmed by 1 base and 1 base, with 11 bases remaining between them. CDR3 loop: CSVEGESLSYNEQFF. CDR3 coding DNA: TGCAGCGTTGAAGGGGAAAGTTTGTCCTACAATGAGCAGTTCTTC.

This chain links TRBV7-2 with TRBJ2-1; 14 bases line up with TRBD2. The CDR3 totals 14 residues. The germline V gene has CDR1 SGHTA and CDR2 FQGNSA. The trim removed 6 bases at V and 9 bases at J, leaving 4 bases unmatched. CDR3 region: CASRLTSGGGEQFF. The CDR3 nucleotides read TGTGCCAGCAGGTTGACTAGCGGGGGGGGTGAGCAGTTCTTC.

This clone came up once. The rearrangement uses TRBV10-2 and TRBJ1-2; D is uncertain. The germline V gene encodes CDR1 WSHSY and CDR2 SAAADI. The CDR3 is 14 amino acids. V dropped 4 bases and J dropped 2 bases, with 11 bases sitting between them. The CDR3 DNA follows: TGCGCCAGCAGTGCGAGAAGGGAGAACTATGGCTACACCTTC. As protein: CASSARRENYGYTF.

The table lists this clone with a few counts. This rearrangement joins TRBV25-1 to TRBJ1-5; possibly TRBD1 for D (5 bases). This CDR3 is built from 14 residues. Germline assignment: CDR1 MGHDK and CDR2 SYGVNS. V was pared by 3 bases and J by 2 bases, with 8 bases between. CDR3 DNA sequence: TGTGCCAGCAGTGACTGGGACCGCAATCAGCCCCAGCATTTT. Translation gives CASSDWDRNQPQHF. The whole variable domain, remainder taken from reference TRBV25-1 and TRBJ1-5, is EADIYQTPRYLVIGTGKKITLECSQTMGHDKMYWYQQDPGMELHLIHYSYGVNSTEKGDLSSESTVSRIRTEHFPLTLESARPSHTSQYLCASSDWDRNQPQHFGDGTRLSIL.

This clone was observed a handful of times. The chain combines TRBV5-1 with TRBJ2-3, with 7 positions matching TRBD2. The length of the CDR3 is 16 residues. Germline lookup yields CDR1 SGHRS and CDR2 YFSETQ. V trimming: 1 base; J trimming: 1 base; junction bases outside the gene matches: 6. DNA for the CDR3: TGCGCCAGCAGCTTGTTACAGGCGGGGGGCACAGATACGCAGTATTTT. Translation gives CASSLLQAGGTDTQYF.

The J gene is TRBJ1-2, the V gene TRBV13; 7 bases are a match to TRBD1. V was pared by 5 bases and J by 4 bases, with 4 bases of the junction left unmatched. This CDR3 is built from 13 residues. Germline CDR1 and CDR2: PRHDT and FYEKMQ (reference sequence). This CDR3 is CASSQGGIYGYTF. The CDR3 DNA follows: TGTGCCAGCAGCCAGGGGGGGATCTATGGCTACACCTTC.

A few counts support this clone. The chain has TRBV15 and TRBJ1-6; no firm D call. Germline assignment: CDR1 LNHNV and CDR2 YYDKDF (reference sequence). With 0 bases removed from V and 7 bases from J, the gap between germline ends came to 7 bases. The CDR3 loop spans 14 amino acids. The CDR3 loop is CATSRDVGNSPLHF. For the CDR3, the DNA is TGTGCCACCAGCAGAGATGTGGGGAATTCACCCCTCCACTTT.

V gene TRBV1 combines with J gene TRBJ1-4. TRBV1 counts as a pseudogene. The CDR3 has 20 residues. The CDR3 DNA reads TGCACCAGCAGCCAAGATCGGCGAGGGATCGCGGATTCAACTAATGAAAAACTGTTTTTT. Amino acid sequence: CTSSQDRRGIADSTNEKLFF.

The gene calls are TRBV6-6 and TRBJ2-7; D ambiguous. There are 12 residues in the CDR3. V dropped 4 bases and J dropped 2 bases, with 6 bases sitting between them. Germline V gene data show CDR1 as MNHNY and CDR2 as SVGAGI (reference sequence). CDR3 bases: TGTGCCAGCAGTTCAGAACCCTACGAGCAGTACTTC. It translates to CASSSEPYEQYF.

The chain combines TRBV6-5 with TRBJ1-6; no clear D gene. This CDR3 is 15 amino acids long. Germline CDR1 and CDR2: MNHEY and SVGAGI. Trimming stripped 2 bases from V and 2 bases from J, with 7 bases between. The CDR3, as DNA: TGTGCCAGCAGTTACAAGGGCGCCTATAATTCACCCCTCCACTTT. It codes for CASSYKGAYNSPLHF.

The rearrangement joins TRBV18 to TRBJ1-2; 7 bases line up with TRBD1. Germline CDR1 is KGHSH and CDR2 is LQKENI. V lost 4 bases, J lost 2 bases, and 1 base stayed unmatched. The CDR3 totals 13 residues. The CDR3 bases are TGTGCCAGCTCACAGGGGGCGAACTATGGCTACACCTTC. The encoded protein is CASSQGANYGYTF. Full variable domain (missing parts from reference TRBV18 and TRBJ1-2): NAGVMQNPRHLVRRRGQEARLRCSPMKGHSHVYWYRQLPEEGLKFMVYLQKENIIDESGMPKERFSAEFPKEGPSILRIQQVVRGDSAAYFCASSQGANYGYTFGSGTRLTVV.